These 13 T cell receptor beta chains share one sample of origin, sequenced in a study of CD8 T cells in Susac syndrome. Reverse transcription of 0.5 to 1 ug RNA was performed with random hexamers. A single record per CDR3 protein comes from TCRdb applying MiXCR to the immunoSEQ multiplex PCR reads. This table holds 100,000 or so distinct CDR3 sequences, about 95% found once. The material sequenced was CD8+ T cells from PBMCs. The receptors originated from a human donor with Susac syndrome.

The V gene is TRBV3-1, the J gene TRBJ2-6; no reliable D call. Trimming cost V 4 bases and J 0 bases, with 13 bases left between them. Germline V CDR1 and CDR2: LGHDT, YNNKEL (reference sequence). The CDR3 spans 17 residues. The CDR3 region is CASSPLTSSSGANVLTF. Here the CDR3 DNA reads TGTGCCAGCAGCCCATTGACATCCTCCTCTGGGGCCAACGTCCTGACTTTC.

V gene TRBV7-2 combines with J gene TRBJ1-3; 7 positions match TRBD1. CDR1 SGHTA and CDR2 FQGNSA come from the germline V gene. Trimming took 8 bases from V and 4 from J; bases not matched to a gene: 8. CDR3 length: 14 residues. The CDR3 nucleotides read TGTGCCAGCGCCCGACAGGGAGGAGGAAACACCATATATTTT. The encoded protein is CASARQGGGNTIYF.

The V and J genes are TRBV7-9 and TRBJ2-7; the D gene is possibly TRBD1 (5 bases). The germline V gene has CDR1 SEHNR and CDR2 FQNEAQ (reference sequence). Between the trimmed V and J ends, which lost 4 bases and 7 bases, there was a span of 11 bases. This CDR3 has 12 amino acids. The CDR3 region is CASSSAGKEQYF. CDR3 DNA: TGTGCCAGCAGCTCAGCAGGGAAGGAGCAGTACTTC.

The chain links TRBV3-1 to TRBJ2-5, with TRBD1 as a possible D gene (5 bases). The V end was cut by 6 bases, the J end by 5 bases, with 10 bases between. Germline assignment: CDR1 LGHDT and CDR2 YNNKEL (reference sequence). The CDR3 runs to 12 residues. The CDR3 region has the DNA TGTGCCAGCAGTCAACCAGGGGAGACCCAGTACTTC. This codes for CASSQPGETQYF.

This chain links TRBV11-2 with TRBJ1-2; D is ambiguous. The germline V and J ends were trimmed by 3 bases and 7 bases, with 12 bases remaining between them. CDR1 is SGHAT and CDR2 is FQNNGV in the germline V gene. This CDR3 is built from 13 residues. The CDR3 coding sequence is TGTGCCAGCAGCTTTTTCCTGCTCCGTGGCTACACCTTC. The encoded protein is CASSFFLLRGYTF.

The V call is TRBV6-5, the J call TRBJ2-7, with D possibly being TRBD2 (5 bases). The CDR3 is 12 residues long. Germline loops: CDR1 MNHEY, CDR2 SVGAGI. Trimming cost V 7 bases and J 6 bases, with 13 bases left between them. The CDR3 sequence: CASTTSRGEQYF. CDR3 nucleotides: TGTGCCAGCACCACATCTCGGGGCGAGCAGTACTTC.

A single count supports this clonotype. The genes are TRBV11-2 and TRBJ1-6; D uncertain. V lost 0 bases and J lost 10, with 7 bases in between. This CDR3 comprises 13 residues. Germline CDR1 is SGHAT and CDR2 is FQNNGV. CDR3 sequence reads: CASSLDGPSPLHF. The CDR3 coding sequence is TGTGCCAGCAGCTTAGATGGTCCGTCACCCCTCCACTTT.

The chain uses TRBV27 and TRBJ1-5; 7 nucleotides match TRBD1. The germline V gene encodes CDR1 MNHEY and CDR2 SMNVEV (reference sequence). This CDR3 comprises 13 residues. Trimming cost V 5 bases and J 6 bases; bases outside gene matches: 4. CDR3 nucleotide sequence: TGTGCCAGCAGTACAGGGGCGGCTCAGCCCCAGCATTTT. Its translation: CASSTGAAQPQHF.

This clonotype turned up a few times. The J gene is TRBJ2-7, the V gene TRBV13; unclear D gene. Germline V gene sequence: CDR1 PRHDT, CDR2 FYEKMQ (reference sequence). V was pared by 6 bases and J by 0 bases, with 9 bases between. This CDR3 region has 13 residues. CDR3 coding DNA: TGTGCCAGCAGTTCAGGTCCCTCCTACGAGCAGTACTTC. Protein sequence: CASSSGPSYEQYF.

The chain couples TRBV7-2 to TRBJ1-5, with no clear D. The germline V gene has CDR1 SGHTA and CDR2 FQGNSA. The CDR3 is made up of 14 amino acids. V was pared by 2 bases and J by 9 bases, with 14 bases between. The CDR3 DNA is TGTGCCAGCAGCTTATCGGAAGTTACCGGGCCCCAGCATTTT. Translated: CASSLSEVTGPQHF.

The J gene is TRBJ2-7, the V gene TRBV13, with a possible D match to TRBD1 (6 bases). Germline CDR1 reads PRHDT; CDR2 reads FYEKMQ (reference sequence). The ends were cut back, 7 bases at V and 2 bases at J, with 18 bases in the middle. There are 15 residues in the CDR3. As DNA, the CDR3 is TGTGCCAGCAACACAAGGGGGTCTTGGCCCTACGAGCAGTACTTC. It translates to CASNTRGSWPYEQYF.

The CDR3 region is CASSRGSAQHF. CDR3 sequence (DNA): TGTGCCAGCTCTAGGGGCAGCGCCCAGCATTTT. The rearrangement links TRBV12-3 or TRBV12-4 to TRBJ1-5; tentatively, D is TRBD1 (5 bases). The CDR3 is made up of 11 amino acids. Trimming pared 8 bases from V and 11 bases from J, leaving 13 bases between.

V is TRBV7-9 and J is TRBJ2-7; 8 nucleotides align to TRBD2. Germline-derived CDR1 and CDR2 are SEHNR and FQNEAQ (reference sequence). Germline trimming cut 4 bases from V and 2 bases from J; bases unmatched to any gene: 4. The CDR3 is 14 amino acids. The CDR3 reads CASSSRGGAYEQYF. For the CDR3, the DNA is TGTGCCAGCAGCTCTCGGGGGGGGGCCTACGAGCAGTACTTC.